The 15 T cell receptor beta chains below come from one sample, sequenced in a study of T cells after yellow fever vaccination. TCRdb passed the 5' RACE reads through MiXCR, listing each CDR3 protein once. The sample records 300,000 to 350,000 distinct CDR3 sequences, 3% to 4.5% being singletons. Sequences were derived from PBMCs, sampled 5 days after the yellow fever booster vaccination. These receptor sequences come from a man between 18 and 29 years old who received the YFV17D yellow fever vaccine.

The rearrangement links TRBV6-1 to TRBJ2-1; TRBD2 matches 12 bases. Germline CDR1 MNHNS, CDR2 SASEGT. Germline trimming cut 5 bases from V and 0 bases from J; bases unmatched to any gene: 5. The CDR3 extends over 17 amino acids. The CDR3 bases are TGTGCCAGCAGTCGGACTAGCGGGGTTGTCTCCTACAATGAGCAGTTCTTC. Protein: CASSRTSGVVSYNEQFF.

V and J are TRBV5-6 and TRBJ2-6; no firm D call. CDR1 and CDR2 from the germline V gene are SGHDT and YYEEEE. The CDR3 has 15 amino acids. Deletions cut 3 bases from V and 2 bases from J, with 9 bases between. The CDR3: CASSSTVAGANVLTF. As DNA, the CDR3 is TGTGCCAGCAGCTCCACGGTAGCTGGGGCCAACGTCCTGACTTTC.

This clonotype has a handful of counts. J is TRBJ2-5 and V is TRBV7-9, with D possibly TRBD2 on 5 matching bases. The germline gives CDR1 SEHNR, CDR2 FQNEAQ (reference sequence). The CDR3 contains 14 residues. Trimming pared 4 bases from V and 3 bases from J, leaving 12 bases between. DNA for the CDR3: TGTGCCAGCAGCTCCCTTGTCGGGAAAGAGACCCAGTACTTC. Translated, it gives CASSSLVGKETQYF.

This clonotype was observed a few times. This sequence joins TRBV18 and TRBJ2-5, with 8 bases that match TRBD2. The CDR3 loop spans 16 amino acids. Trimming removed 0 bases from V and 4 bases from J; junction bases left unmatched: 7. Germline CDR1 is KGHSH and CDR2 is LQKENI. The CDR3, as DNA: TGTGCCAGCTCACCACCGGAGCGGGGGTTCCTAGAGACCCAGTACTTC. Its translation: CASSPPERGFLETQYF.

This clonotype showed up just a few times. The chain uses TRBV20-1 and TRBJ1-6; D gene ambiguous. The CDR3 totals 12 residues. The V end was cut by 5 bases, the J end by 6 bases, with 8 bases between. The germline V gene encodes CDR1 DFQATT and CDR2 SNEGSKA (reference sequence). The CDR3 DNA follows: TGCAGTGCTTCCCGAAGTAATTCACCCCTCCACTTT. Protein: CSASRSNSPLHF.

The V call is TRBV18, the J call TRBJ1-1; D ambiguous. Trimming left V 3 bases short and J 4 bases short, with 12 bases between. This CDR3 comprises 14 residues. Germline assignment: CDR1 KGHSH and CDR2 LQKENI. DNA for the CDR3: TGTGCCAGCTCACCCCTTAGTGCGGGCACTGAAGCTTTCTTT. It is translated as CASSPLSAGTEAFF.

This chain connects TRBV4-3 to TRBJ2-1, with D possibly TRBD1 on 5 matching bases. The V and J ends lost 0 bases and 9 bases respectively, with 12 bases between them. Germline CDR1 LGHNA, CDR2 YSLEER. The CDR3 spans 14 residues. CDR3 region: CASSQDRTSGEQFF. CDR3 nucleotides: TGCGCCAGCAGCCAAGATCGGACATCCGGTGAGCAGTTCTTC.

This clonotype was seen at least ten times. This chain uses TRBV6-1 with TRBJ1-5; D remains ambiguous. This CDR3 comprises 15 residues. Trimming pared 2 bases from V and 6 bases from J, leaving 14 bases between. The germline V gene has CDR1 MNHNS and CDR2 SASEGT. CDR3 loop: CASSESGPRGQPQHF. CDR3 sequence (DNA): TGTGCCAGCAGTGAAAGTGGACCGAGAGGTCAGCCCCAGCATTTT.

This clonotype was counted a few times. The chain is built from TRBV4-3 and TRBJ2-3; 11 nucleotides align to TRBD2. V shed 8 bases and J 6 bases; nucleotides not matched to a gene: 7. The CDR3 has 14 amino acids. Germline CDR1 LGHNA, CDR2 YSLEER. The chain's CDR3 is CASGASGGRDTQYF. Here the CDR3 DNA reads TGCGCCAGCGGGGCTAGCGGGGGGAGGGATACGCAGTATTTT.

The rearrangement links TRBV5-6 to TRBJ1-5; D is undetermined. Trimming pared 2 bases from V and 4 bases from J, leaving 4 bases between. The germline V gene encodes CDR1 SGHDT and CDR2 YYEEEE. The CDR3 covers 12 residues. The DNA for the CDR3 is TGTGCCAGCAGCTTTACAAATCAGCCCCAGCATTTT. The encoded protein is CASSFTNQPQHF.

This chain uses TRBV4-2 with TRBJ2-3; 9 bases align to TRBD1. Germline CDR1 LGHNA, CDR2 YNFKEQ. The trim removed 6 bases at V and 3 bases at J, leaving 13 bases unmatched. The CDR3 sequence is 17 residues long. This chain's CDR3 is CASSQLNRGQGTDTQYF. The DNA of the CDR3 is TGTGCCAGCAGTCAATTAAACAGGGGGCAGGGGACAGATACGCAGTATTTT.

The chain has TRBV4-3 and TRBJ1-2, with D unresolved. Trimming took 0 bases from V and 7 from J, leaving 12 bases between them. The CDR3 is 14 amino acids. The germline CDR1 and CDR2 sequences are LGHNA and YSLEER. The CDR3 loop is CASSQETLRGGYTF. CDR3 DNA sequence: TGCGCCAGCAGCCAAGAGACCCTACGGGGTGGCTACACCTTC.

In nucleotides, the CDR3 is TGTGCCAGCAGATTGGGGGGTCCCCAAGAGACCCAGTACTTC. It codes for CASRLGGPQETQYF. This chain connects TRBV7-2 to TRBJ2-5; perhaps TRBD2 as D (6 bases). V shed 6 bases and J shed 1 base, with 12 bases lying between them. Germline CDR1 SGHTA, CDR2 FQGNSA. The CDR3 is made up of 14 amino acids.

Many counts were recorded for this clonotype. The germline gene is not matched at one end of the junction; a read error may be the cause. The gene calls are TRBV5-1 and TRBJ2-1; perhaps TRBD2 as D (6 bases). This CDR3 comprises 15 residues. Germline values: CDR1 SGHRS, CDR2 YFSETQ. The CDR3 coding sequence is TGCGCCAGCAGCTTGGGCGCGGGAAAATCCCCAGCCCTAAGCTTC. Its protein is CASSLGAGKSPALSF.

This clonotype was found many times. The chain employs TRBV5-1 and TRBJ1-1; TRBD1 might be the D (6 bases). Germline assignment: CDR1 SGHRS and CDR2 YFSETQ. V was trimmed by 4 bases and J by 5 bases, leaving 12 bases between them. The CDR3 extends over 13 amino acids. As DNA, the CDR3 is TGCGCCAGCAGCCCAAAACAGGGAACTGAAGCTTTCTTT. Translating it yields CASSPKQGTEAFF.